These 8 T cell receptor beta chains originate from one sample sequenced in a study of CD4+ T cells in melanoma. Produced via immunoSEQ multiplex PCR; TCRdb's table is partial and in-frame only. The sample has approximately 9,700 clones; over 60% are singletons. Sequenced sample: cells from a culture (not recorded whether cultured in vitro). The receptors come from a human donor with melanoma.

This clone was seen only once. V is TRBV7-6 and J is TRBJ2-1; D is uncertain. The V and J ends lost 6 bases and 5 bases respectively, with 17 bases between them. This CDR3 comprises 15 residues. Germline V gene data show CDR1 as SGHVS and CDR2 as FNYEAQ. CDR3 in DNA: TGTGCCAGCAGTTCCCCGGGCAGAAGAAACAATGAGCAGTTCTTC. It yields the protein CASSSPGRRNNEQFF.

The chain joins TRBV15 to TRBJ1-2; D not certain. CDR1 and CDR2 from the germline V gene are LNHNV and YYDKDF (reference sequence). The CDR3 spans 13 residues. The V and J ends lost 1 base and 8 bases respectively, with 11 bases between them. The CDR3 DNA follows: TGTGCCACCAGCAGAGTGACCAACGGGGGCTACACCTTC. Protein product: CATSRVTNGGYTF.

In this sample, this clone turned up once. DNA of the CDR3: TGTGCCTGGAGCCCGGGAAGCAATCAGCCCCAGCATTTT. Protein product: CAWSPGSNQPQHF. The chain employs TRBV30 and TRBJ1-5, with D hard to call. The CDR3 covers 13 residues. The germline V gene has CDR1 GTSNPN and CDR2 SVGIG (reference sequence). V was clipped by 3 bases and J by 1 base, with 7 bases between them.

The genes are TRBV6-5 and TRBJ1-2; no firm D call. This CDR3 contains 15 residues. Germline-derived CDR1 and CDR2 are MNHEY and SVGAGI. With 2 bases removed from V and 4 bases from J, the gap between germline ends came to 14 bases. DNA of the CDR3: TGTGCCAGCAGTTACGGCGCAGGCGGATTCTATGGCTACACCTTC. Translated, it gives CASSYGAGGFYGYTF.

DNA for the CDR3: TGTGCCAGCAGCCAAGAAATGACAGGGAGCTCCTACGAGCAGTACTTC. Translating it yields CASSQEMTGSSYEQYF. The chain recombines TRBV3-1 (or the pseudogene TRBV3-2) with TRBJ2-7, with 7 positions matching TRBD1. The CDR3 has 16 residues. After removal of 0 bases from V and 0 bases from J, the junction contained 5 bases not matched to a gene. The germline CDR1 and CDR2 sequences are LGHDT and YNNKEL (reference sequence).

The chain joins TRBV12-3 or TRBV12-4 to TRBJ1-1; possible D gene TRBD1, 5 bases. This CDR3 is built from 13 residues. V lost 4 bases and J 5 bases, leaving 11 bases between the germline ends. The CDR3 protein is CASSWTRRTEAFF. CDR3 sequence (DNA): TGTGCCAGCAGTTGGACAAGGAGGACTGAAGCTTTCTTT.

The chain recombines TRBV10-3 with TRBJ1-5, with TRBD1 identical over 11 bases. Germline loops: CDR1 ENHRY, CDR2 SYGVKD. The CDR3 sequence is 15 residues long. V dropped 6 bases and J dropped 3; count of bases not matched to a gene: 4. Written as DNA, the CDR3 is TGTGCCATCAGCGGACAGGGGGCACCCAATCAGCCCCAGCATTTT. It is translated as CAISGQGAPNQPQHF.

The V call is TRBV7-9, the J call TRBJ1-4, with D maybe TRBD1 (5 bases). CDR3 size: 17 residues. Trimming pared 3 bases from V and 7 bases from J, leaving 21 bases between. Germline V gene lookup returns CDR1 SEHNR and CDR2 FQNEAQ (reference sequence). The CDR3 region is CASSFTTAPQLGEKLFF. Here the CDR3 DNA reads TGTGCCAGCAGCTTTACGACAGCCCCCCAGTTAGGTGAAAAACTGTTTTTT.